The 7 T cell receptor beta chains given below trace back to one sample, sequenced in a study of T cells of healthy individuals. TCRdb reprocessed the 5' RACE reads with MiXCR, giving one entry per CDR3 protein. Of 40,000 to 45,000 distinct CDR3 sequences listed, about 4.5% are singletons. These receptors all come from a human donor in good health.

This clonotype was detected many times. This sequence joins TRBV6-1 and TRBJ2-5, with 7 bases lining up with TRBD1. V shed 11 bases, J shed 5 bases, and the junction held 8 bases outside the gene matches. CDR3 length: 12 amino acids. CDR1 is MNHNS and CDR2 is SASEGT in the germline V gene. The CDR3 here is CASGQVWETQYF. The CDR3 DNA follows: TGTGCCTCCGGACAGGTTTGGGAGACCCAGTACTTC.

This chain uses TRBV27 with TRBJ2-2; no firm D call. CDR1 and CDR2 from the germline V gene are MNHEY and SMNVEV (reference sequence). V was clipped by 2 bases and J by 0 bases, with 4 bases between them. This CDR3 is 14 amino acids long. DNA of the CDR3: TGTGCCAGCAGTTTAGGTGCGAACACCGGGGAGCTGTTTTTT. This gives the protein CASSLGANTGELFF.

This clonotype was counted ten times or more. The rearrangement joins TRBV3-1 to TRBJ2-3; the D is unclear. The V end lost 0 bases, the J end lost 0 bases, and 7 bases lay between the germline ends. The germline V gene has CDR1 LGHDT and CDR2 YNNKEL (reference sequence). This CDR3 spans 15 amino acids. The CDR3 spells CASSQDWASTDTQYF. CDR3 coding DNA: TGTGCCAGCAGCCAAGATTGGGCTAGCACAGATACGCAGTATTTT.

This clonotype came up many times. V is TRBV20-1 and J is TRBJ1-2; D is unclear. Trimming stripped 3 bases from V and 4 bases from J, with 9 bases between. This CDR3 contains 12 residues. Germline V lookup: CDR1 DFQATT, CDR2 SNEGSKA (reference sequence). CDR3 protein: CSARLGSYGYTF. DNA of the CDR3: TGCAGTGCTAGGCTCGGTTCCTATGGCTACACCTTC.

In its sample, this clonotype was seen many times. The rearrangement links TRBV5-1 to TRBJ2-7, with 7 bases that match TRBD1. J lost 4 bases, V lost 4 bases, and 2 bases had no gene match. CDR1 and CDR2 (germline): SGHRS, YFSETQ. This CDR3 region has 12 residues. CDR3 protein: CASSLQGYEQYF. CDR3 DNA: TGCGCCAGCAGCCTACAGGGGTACGAGCAGTACTTC.

This clonotype was seen at least ten times. J is TRBJ1-6 and V is TRBV6-5; TRBD1 matches at 9 bases. V was clipped by 2 bases and J by 9 bases; unmatched bases: 5. Germline V gives CDR1 MNHEY, CDR2 SVGAGI. This CDR3 spans 15 amino acids. The CDR3 sequence: CASSYTGGFVSPLHF. The CDR3 nucleotides are TGTGCCAGCAGTTACACAGGGGGCTTCGTTTCACCCCTCCACTTT.

This clonotype was seen many times. The chain combines TRBV20-1 with TRBJ2-3; no clear D gene. Germline V gene data show CDR1 as DFQATT and CDR2 as SNEGSKA (reference sequence). The CDR3 covers 14 residues. The germline V and J ends were trimmed by 4 bases and 0 bases, with 11 bases remaining between them. The CDR3 is CSATGLTSTDTQYF. CDR3 bases: TGCAGTGCTACGGGTTTAACTAGCACAGATACGCAGTATTTT.